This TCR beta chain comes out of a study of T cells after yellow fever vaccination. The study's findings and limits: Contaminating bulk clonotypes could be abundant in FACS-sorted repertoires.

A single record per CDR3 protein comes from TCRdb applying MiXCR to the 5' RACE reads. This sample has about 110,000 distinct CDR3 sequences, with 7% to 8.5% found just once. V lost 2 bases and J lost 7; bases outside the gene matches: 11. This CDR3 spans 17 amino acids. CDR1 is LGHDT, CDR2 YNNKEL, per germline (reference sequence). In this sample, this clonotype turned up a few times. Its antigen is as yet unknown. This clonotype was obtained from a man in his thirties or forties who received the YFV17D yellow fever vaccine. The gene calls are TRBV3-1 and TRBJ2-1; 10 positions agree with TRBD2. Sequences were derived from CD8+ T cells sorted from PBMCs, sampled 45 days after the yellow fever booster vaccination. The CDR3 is CASSQSRLAGVGNEQFF. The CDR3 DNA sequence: TGTGCCAGCAGCCAATCTCGTCTAGCGGGAGTTGGAAATGAGCAGTTCTTC.